One T cell receptor (beta chain) is described in this entry. The entry originates in a study of control samples from healthy donors and cancer patients. This CDR3 has 14 amino acids. Trimming removed 2 bases from V and 5 bases from J, with 10 bases in between. Germline V gives CDR1 MNHEY, CDR2 SVGAGI. The data were produced by immunoSEQ multiplex PCR, yet TCRdb's version contains in-frame clones alone and is incomplete. The table shows over 60,000 clones, with roughly 90% occurring only once. Sample: PBMCs. The chain recombines TRBV6-5 with TRBJ2-1; no definite D call. This TCR came from an older woman with head and neck cancer. The chain's CDR3 is CASSYTDGNNEQFF. CDR3 sequence (DNA): TGTGCCAGCAGTTACACCGACGGAAACAATGAGCAGTTCTTC.